The entry that follows covers one T cell receptor (beta chain) sequence. Its antigen is not identified. This entry is derived from a study of T cell repertoires in cytomegalovirus infection. TCRdb fed the reads into MiXCR, producing one record per CDR3 protein. The table has hundreds of thousands of distinct CDR3 sequences, about 30% seen once. The CDR3 totals 14 residues. Germline lookup yields CDR1 MRHNA and CDR2 SNTAGT. Between the trimmed V and J ends, which lost 4 bases and 7 bases, there was a span of 14 bases. This sequence joins TRBV6-4 and TRBJ2-1; D is possibly TRBD2 (6 bases). This clonotype was obtained from a human donor in good health (CMV status not recorded). Some clones in this sample may be carry-over from other donors' samples. The specimen was cultured CD8+ T cells from PBMCs, collected from culture after CMV antigen stimulation. The chain's CDR3 is CASSVRVGGNEQFF. DNA for the CDR3: TGTGCCAGCAGTGTGAGGGTTGGGGGGAATGAGCAGTTCTTC.